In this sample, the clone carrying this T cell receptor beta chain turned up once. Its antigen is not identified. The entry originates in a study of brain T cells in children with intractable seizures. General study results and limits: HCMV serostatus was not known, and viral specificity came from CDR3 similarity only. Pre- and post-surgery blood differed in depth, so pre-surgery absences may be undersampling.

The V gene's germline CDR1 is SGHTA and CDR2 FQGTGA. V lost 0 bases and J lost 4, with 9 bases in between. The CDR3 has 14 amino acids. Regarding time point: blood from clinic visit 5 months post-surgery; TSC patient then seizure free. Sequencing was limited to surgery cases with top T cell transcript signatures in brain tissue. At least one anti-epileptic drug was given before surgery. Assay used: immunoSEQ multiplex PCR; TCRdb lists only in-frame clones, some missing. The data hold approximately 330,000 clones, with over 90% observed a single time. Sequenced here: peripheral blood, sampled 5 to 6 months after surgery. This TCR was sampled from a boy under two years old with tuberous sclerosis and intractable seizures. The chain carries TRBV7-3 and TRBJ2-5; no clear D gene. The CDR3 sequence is CASSLTAARETQYF. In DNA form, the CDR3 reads TGTGCCAGCAGCTTAACGGCCGCCAGAGAGACCCAGTACTTC.